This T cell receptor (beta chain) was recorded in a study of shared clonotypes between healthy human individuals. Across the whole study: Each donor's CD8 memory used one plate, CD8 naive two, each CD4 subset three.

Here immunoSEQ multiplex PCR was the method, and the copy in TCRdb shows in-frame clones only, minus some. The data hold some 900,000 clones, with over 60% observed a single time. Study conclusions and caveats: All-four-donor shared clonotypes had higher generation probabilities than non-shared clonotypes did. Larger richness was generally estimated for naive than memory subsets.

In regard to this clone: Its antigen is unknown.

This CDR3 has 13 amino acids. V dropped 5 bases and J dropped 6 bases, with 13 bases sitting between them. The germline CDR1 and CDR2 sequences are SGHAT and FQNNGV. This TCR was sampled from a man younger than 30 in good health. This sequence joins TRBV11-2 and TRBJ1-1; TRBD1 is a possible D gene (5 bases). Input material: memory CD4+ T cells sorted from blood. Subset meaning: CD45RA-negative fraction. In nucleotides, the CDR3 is TGTGCCAGCAGCACGCAGGGAGCCTCTGAAGCTTTCTTT. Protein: CASSTQGASEAFF.